Listed here are 29 T cell receptor beta chains from one sample, sequenced in a study of cytotoxic CD8 clonotypes in ibrutinib-treated CLL. Generated by immunoSEQ multiplex PCR, the TCRdb table keeps only in-frame clones and is missing some. This sample yields 110,000 to 150,000 clones, of which more than 75% are seen a single time; 4.5% to 6.5% belongs to the top ten. The sample in question was PBMCs, obtained after 24 months of ibrutinib treatment. Every receptor here comes from a human donor with chronic lymphocytic leukemia.

The rearrangement links TRBV6-5 to TRBJ1-2; D not resolved. Looked up from germline, CDR1 is MNHEY and CDR2 is SVGAGI. V dropped 3 bases and J dropped 4 bases, with 9 bases sitting between them. The CDR3 is 13 residues long. The CDR3 spells CASSYVTGYGYTF. Here the CDR3 DNA reads TGTGCCAGCAGTTATGTGACGGGCTATGGCTACACCTTC.

Concerning this clone itself: A junction boundary mismatches the germline segment, possibly from a read error. CDR3 DNA sequence: TGTGCCAGCAGTTCCCCCGGCAGGGGGGCCTCTCAGATCTTC. Protein sequence: CASSSPGRGASQIF. V gene TRBV7-2 combines with J gene TRBJ1-2, with 7 bases lining up with TRBD1. CDR1 and CDR2 (germline): SGHTA, FQGNSA. The CDR3 has 14 amino acids.

The J gene is TRBJ1-5, the V gene TRBV2; D not certain. The V end lost 7 bases, the J end lost 5 bases, and 12 bases lay between the germline ends. Germline-derived CDR1 and CDR2 are SNHLY and FYNNEI. The CDR3 consists of 13 residues. The DNA for the CDR3 is TGTGCCAGCATGACAAGCTCCCATCAGCCCCAGCATTTT. This sequence encodes CASMTSSHQPQHF. Full variable domain (remainder filled in from reference TRBV2 and TRBJ1-5): EPEVTQTPSHQVTQMGQEVILRCVPISNHLYFYWYRQILGQKVEFLVSFYNNEISEKSEIFDDQFSVERPDGSNFTLKIRSTKLEDSAMYFCASMTSSHQPQHFGDGTRLSIL.

The genes are TRBV6-1 and TRBJ1-4, with 7 nucleotides matching TRBD1. CDR1 and CDR2 from the germline V gene are MNHNS and SASEGT. V lost 6 bases and J lost 3; bases outside the gene matches: 4. The CDR3 totals 14 residues. The CDR3, as DNA: TGTGCCAGCAGGTGGGGACAGCCTAATGAAAAACTGTTTTTT. Translation: CASRWGQPNEKLFF.

At least ten counts were recorded for this clone. One end of the junction is discordant with germline, which a read error may explain. This sequence joins TRBV7-9 and TRBJ2-7; TRBD2 might be the D (6 bases). In germline, CDR1 is SEHNR, CDR2 FQNEAQ (reference sequence). The CDR3 has 11 amino acids. As DNA, the CDR3 is TGTGCCAGCAGCCAGGAGGGCAGGGAGGACTTC. It encodes CASSQEGREDF.

At least ten counts were recorded for this clone. The rearrangement links TRBV4-2 to TRBJ2-2; no clear D. Between the trimmed V and J ends, which lost 4 bases and 3 bases, there was a span of 12 bases. The V gene's germline CDR1 is LGHNA and CDR2 YNFKEQ. The CDR3 consists of 15 residues. The CDR3 coding sequence is TGTGCCAGCAGCCGGGGTGATTCTGACACCGGGGAGCTGTTTTTT. Translated, it gives CASSRGDSDTGELFF.

The chain carries TRBV11-2 and TRBJ2-7; 9 bases are shared with TRBD1. The CDR3 covers 13 residues. Germline V gene sequence: CDR1 SGHAT, CDR2 FQNNGV. The junction had 4 bases not matched to a gene; V was cut back by 5 bases and J by 5 bases. CDR3 protein: CASSAGQGDEQYF. CDR3 DNA: TGTGCCAGCAGCGCGGGACAGGGTGACGAGCAGTACTTC.

This sequence joins TRBV18 and TRBJ2-7; 10 nucleotides align to TRBD1. Unmatched junction bases numbered 1, after V lost 3 bases and J lost 2 bases. The CDR3 contains 14 residues. Germline-derived CDR1 and CDR2 are KGHSH and LQKENI. CDR3 region: CASSPGTGAYEQYF. The CDR3 nucleotides are TGTGCCAGCTCACCCGGGACAGGGGCCTACGAGCAGTACTTC.

The chain is built from TRBV5-1 and TRBJ2-3, with D perhaps TRBD1 (5 bases). V was pared by 0 bases and J by 2 bases, with 16 bases between. In germline, CDR1 is SGHRS, CDR2 YFSETQ. This CDR3 contains 17 residues. DNA for the CDR3: TGCGCCAGCAGCTTGGGGATTTGGGGCCGCCTCACAGATACGCAGTATTTT. Protein sequence: CASSLGIWGRLTDTQYF.

V usage is TRBV19 and J usage is TRBJ1-2; 8 nucleotides line up with TRBD1. Trimming removed 3 bases from V and 7 bases from J; junction bases left unmatched: 4. The germline CDR1 and CDR2 sequences are LNHDA and SQIVND (reference sequence). The CDR3 has 13 amino acids. The DNA for the CDR3 is TGTGCCAGTAGTATGCAGGGGGCCGGTGGCTACACCTTC. It translates to CASSMQGAGGYTF.

The genes are TRBV27 and TRBJ2-1; D is undetermined. Germline V gene sequence: CDR1 MNHEY, CDR2 SMNVEV (reference sequence). This CDR3 is built from 15 residues. The V end lost 1 base, the J end lost 0 bases, and 7 bases lay between the germline ends. CDR3 loop: CASSLFGSSYNEQFF. Here the CDR3 DNA reads TGTGCCAGCAGTTTATTTGGCAGCTCCTACAATGAGCAGTTCTTC.

The V gene is TRBV7-3, the J gene TRBJ2-1, with D tentatively TRBD1 (6 bases). Trimming took off 5 bases at V and 0 bases at J, with 11 bases between the two ends. The CDR3 is made up of 15 amino acids. The V gene's germline CDR1 is SGHTA and CDR2 FQGTGA. The chain's CDR3 is CASSPRDTSYNEQFF. The CDR3 DNA reads TGTGCCAGCAGCCCGAGGGACACCTCCTACAATGAGCAGTTCTTC.

The genes are TRBV2 and TRBJ1-3; possible D gene TRBD1, 5 bases. The V end lost 1 base, the J end lost 0 bases, and 10 bases lay between the germline ends. Germline CDR1 is SNHLY and CDR2 is FYNNEI. The CDR3 has 16 residues. CDR3 region: CASSEGGTNSGNTIYF. The CDR3 region has the DNA TGTGCCAGCAGTGAAGGGGGGACGAACTCTGGAAACACCATATATTTT.

This clone was recorded only once. The chain carries TRBV6-6 and TRBJ1-4, with D tentatively TRBD1 (5 bases). CDR1 and CDR2 from the germline V gene are MNHNY and SVGAGI (reference sequence). The V end lost 6 bases, the J end lost 5 bases, and 13 bases lay between the germline ends. The CDR3 has 14 amino acids. In DNA form, the CDR3 reads TGTGCCAGCAGGGGGACTTGGGGGAATGAAAAACTGTTTTTT. This codes for CASRGTWGNEKLFF.

V gene TRBV30 combines with J gene TRBJ1-5; D may be TRBD1 (6 bases). The CDR3 loop spans 15 amino acids. V was trimmed by 3 bases and J by 2 bases, leaving 14 bases between them. Germline CDR1 is GTSNPN and CDR2 is SVGIG (reference sequence). The CDR3 region is CAWSGSGTRNQPQHF. The CDR3 DNA is TGTGCCTGGAGCGGGAGCGGGACACGCAATCAGCCCCAGCATTTT.

V usage is TRBV19 and J usage is TRBJ2-5; 7 bases align to TRBD1. The CDR3 sequence is 14 residues long. The germline gives CDR1 LNHDA, CDR2 SQIVND (reference sequence). Trimming cost V 4 bases and J 0 bases; bases outside gene matches: 2. CDR3 nucleotides: TGTGCCAGTAGTAAAGACAGGGACCAAGAGACCCAGTACTTC. Its translation is CASSKDRDQETQYF.

The genes are TRBV7-2 and TRBJ2-5; 9 positions match TRBD2. In germline, CDR1 is SGHTA, CDR2 FQGNSA. CDR3 length equals 15 residues. The V segment lost 5 bases and the J segment 4 bases; nucleotides outside the gene matches: 8. The CDR3 DNA sequence: TGTGCCAGCAGCGCGGGACTAGCTAAGGGAGAGACCCAGTACTTC. Encoded protein: CASSAGLAKGETQYF.

The chain has TRBV7-9 and TRBJ2-7; tentative D call: TRBD2 (6 bases). Trimming left V 3 bases short and J 4 bases short, with 13 bases between. The CDR3 loop spans 14 amino acids. Germline CDR1 and CDR2: SEHNR and FQNEAQ (reference sequence). CDR3 residues: CASSLGSGAYEQYF. The CDR3 coding sequence is TGTGCCAGCAGCTTGGGTAGCGGAGCGTACGAGCAGTACTTC.

The J gene is TRBJ1-1, the V gene TRBV11-2; weak D call: TRBD1 (5 bases). The CDR3 runs to 14 residues. V was shortened by 3 bases and J by 2 bases, with 10 bases between the two germline ends. The germline gives CDR1 SGHAT, CDR2 FQNNGV. CDR3 amino acids: CASSLGVVNTEAFF. The CDR3 DNA is TGTGCCAGCAGCTTGGGGGTGGTAAACACTGAAGCTTTCTTT.

This clone was observed many times. The chain recombines TRBV7-9 with TRBJ2-7, with D perhaps being TRBD1 or TRBD2 (5 bases each). The V end was cut by 10 bases, the J end by 2 bases, with 12 bases between. CDR1 is SEHNR, CDR2 FQNEAQ, per germline (reference sequence). CDR3 size: 12 residues. The CDR3 loop reads CAIRGGPYEQYF. The CDR3 DNA sequence: TGTGCCATCCGGGGCGGGCCCTACGAGCAGTACTTC.

J is TRBJ2-1 and V is TRBV9; D is ambiguous. Germline V CDR1 and CDR2: SGDLS, YYNGEE. The CDR3 is 11 residues long. V lost 3 bases and J 9 bases, leaving 7 bases between the germline ends. The CDR3 DNA sequence: TGTGCCAGCAGCGGCCTAGGTGAGCAGTTCTTC. Its translation: CASSGLGEQFF.

The CDR3 sequence: CAISGGPTGGGGSPLHF. CDR3 bases: TGTGCCATCAGTGGGGGACCGACAGGGGGAGGTGGTTCACCCCTCCACTTT. V is TRBV10-3 and J is TRBJ1-6; 9 bases agree with TRBD1. The CDR3 runs 17 residues. Germline trimming cut 4 bases from V and 9 bases from J; bases unmatched to any gene: 13. The germline V gene encodes CDR1 ENHRY and CDR2 SYGVKD.

The J gene is TRBJ2-7, the V gene TRBV4-1, with unresolved D. The CDR3 spans 14 residues. Trimming took off 0 bases at V and 3 bases at J, with 9 bases between the two ends. Germline CDR1 reads MGHRA; CDR2 reads YSYEKL. The CDR3 bases are TGCGCCAGCAGCCAAGAGTTTCGGAGCTACGAGCAGTACTTC. This encodes CASSQEFRSYEQYF.

This CDR3 is CSVRTGGETQYF. The DNA of the CDR3 is TGCAGCGTAAGGACAGGCGGGGAGACCCAGTACTTC. V is TRBV29-1 and J is TRBJ2-5; 7 bases match TRBD1. The J segment lost 5 bases and the V segment lost 6 bases, leaving 6 bases of the junction unmatched. Germline V gene lookup returns CDR1 SQVTM and CDR2 ANQGSEA. This CDR3 comprises 12 residues.

This clone came up a few times. V is TRBV28 and J is TRBJ1-1; D not resolved. V dropped 5 bases and J dropped 5 bases, with 6 bases sitting between them. The CDR3 extends over 11 amino acids. Germline V gene data show CDR1 as MDHEN and CDR2 as SYDVKM. The DNA of the CDR3 is TGTGCCAGCAGTCGGTGGACTGAAGCTTTCTTT. Translated: CASSRWTEAFF. Looking up the rest from reference TRBV28 and TRBJ1-1 gives the full variable domain: DVKVTQSSRYLVKRTGEKVFLECVQDMDHENMFWYRQDPGLGLRLIYFSYDVKMKEKGDIPEGYSVSREKKERFSLILESASTNQTSMYLCASSRWTEAFFGQGTRLTVV.

The chain has TRBV7-6 and TRBJ2-1; the D gene is possibly TRBD2 (6 bases). The V end lost 5 bases, the J end lost 4 bases, and 21 bases lay between the germline ends. Germline CDR1 reads SGHVS; CDR2 reads FNYEAQ. The CDR3 spans 17 residues. The DNA of the CDR3 is TGTGCCAGCAGCAGCCGGACACCCGGGAGCGGTTACAATGAGCAGTTCTTC. It is translated as CASSSRTPGSGYNEQFF. Variable domain in full (rest from reference TRBV7-6 and TRBJ2-1): GAGVSQSPRYKVTKRGQDVALRCDPISGHVSLYWYRQALGQGPEFLTYFNYEAQQDKSGLPNDRFSAERPEGSISTLTIQRTEQRDSAMYRCASSSRTPGSGYNEQFFGPGTRLTVL.

The gene calls are TRBV7-3 and TRBJ2-4; D is undetermined. Germline-derived CDR1 and CDR2 are SGHTA and FQGTGA. This CDR3 has 10 amino acids. Trimming stripped 8 bases from V and 9 bases from J, with 8 bases between. CDR3 sequence reads: CASLRSIQYF. In DNA, the CDR3 is TGTGCCAGCCTGAGGAGCATTCAGTACTTC.

This clone was counted between two and nine times. The rearrangement uses TRBV4-1 and TRBJ2-2; D uncertain. V lost 3 bases, J lost 8 bases, and 22 bases lay in between. This CDR3 comprises 17 residues. Germline V gives CDR1 MGHRA, CDR2 YSYEKL. The CDR3 loop is CASSQADLGFLTGELFF. As DNA, the CDR3 is TGCGCCAGCAGCCAGGCCGACTTGGGATTCCTCACTGGGGAGCTGTTTTTT.

The chain links TRBV4-3 to TRBJ1-2, with 7 bases aligning to TRBD1. The CDR3 loop spans 14 amino acids. Germline CDR1 is LGHNA and CDR2 is YSLEER. V was pared by 4 bases and J by 8 bases, with 10 bases of the junction left unmatched. CDR3: CASSPRQGPGGYTF. Here the CDR3 DNA reads TGCGCCAGCAGCCCCCGACAGGGACCAGGAGGCTACACCTTC.